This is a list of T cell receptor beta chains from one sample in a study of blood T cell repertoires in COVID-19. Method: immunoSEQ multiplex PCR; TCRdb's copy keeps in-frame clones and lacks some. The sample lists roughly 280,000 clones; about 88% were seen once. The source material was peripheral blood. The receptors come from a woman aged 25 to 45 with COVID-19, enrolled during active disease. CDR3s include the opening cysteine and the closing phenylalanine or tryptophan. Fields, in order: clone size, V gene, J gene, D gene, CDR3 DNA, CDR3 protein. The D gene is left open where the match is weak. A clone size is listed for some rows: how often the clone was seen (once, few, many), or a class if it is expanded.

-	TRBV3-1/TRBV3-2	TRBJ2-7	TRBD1	TGTGCCAGCAGCCAAGGATTTAGGGGGCAAGAGCAGTACTTC	CASSQGFRGQEQYF
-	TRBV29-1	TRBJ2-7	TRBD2	TGCAGCGTTGAAGTCGCCGGGACTAGCGTCTTTTCCTACGAGCAGTACTTC	CSVEVAGTSVFSYEQYF
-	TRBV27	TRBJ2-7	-	TGTGCCAGCAGTTTATTGGTGCGATCCCACGAGCAGTACTTC	CASSLLVRSHEQYF
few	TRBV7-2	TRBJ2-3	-	TGTGCCAGCAGCTTCGACTCGGGGGGCACAGATACGCAGTATTTT	CASSFDSGGTDTQYF
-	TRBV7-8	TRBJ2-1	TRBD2	TGTGCCAGCAGCTCTTCGTCTAGCGGGAGACTGGGGCAGTTCTTC	CASSSSSSGRLGQFF
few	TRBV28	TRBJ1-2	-	TGTGCCAGCAGTTTTAAAAATTATTATGGCTACACCTTC	CASSFKNYYGYTF
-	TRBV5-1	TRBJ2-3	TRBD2	TGCGCCAGCAGCTCGGGCGGGGAGGGCGGTACGCAGTATTTT	CASSSGGEGGTQYF
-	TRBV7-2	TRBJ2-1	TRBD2	TGTGCCAGCAGCTTATCGGGGGGACGTACCTACAATGAGCAGTTCTTC	CASSLSGGRTYNEQFF
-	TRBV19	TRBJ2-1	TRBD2	TGTGCCAGTAGTATGCGGGGGGAGGTTTACAATGAGCAGTTCTTC	CASSMRGEVYNEQFF
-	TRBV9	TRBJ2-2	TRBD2	TGTGCCAGCAGCGTAGCTGGCGGACTAGCGGGAGGGGTAAACACCGGGGAGCTGTTTTTT	CASSVAGGLAGGVNTGELFF
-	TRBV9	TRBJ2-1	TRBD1	TGTGCCAGCAATGCAGGGGGCGGAAATGAGCAGTTCTTC	CASNAGGGNEQFF
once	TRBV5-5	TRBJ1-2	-	TGTGCCAGCAGCACAACAGGTGCCCTCTTAGAAGGCTACACCTTC	CASSTTGALLEGYTF
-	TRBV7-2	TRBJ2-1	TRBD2	TGTGCCAGCAGCTCGCGCGGGAGGGCCGGGTCCTACAATGAGCAGTTCTTC	CASSSRGRAGSYNEQFF
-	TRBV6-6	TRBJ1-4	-	TGTGCCAGCAGCCGAAAGGCAGGCGCGGGGGGAAATGAAAAACTGTTTTTT	CASSRKAGAGGNEKLFF
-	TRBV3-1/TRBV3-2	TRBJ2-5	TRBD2	TGTGCCAGCAGCATGGGACTAACGGGTTCCGGAGAGACCCAGTACTTC	CASSMGLTGSGETQYF
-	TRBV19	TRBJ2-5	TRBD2	TGTGCCAGTAGTAGGGCTAGCGGGGGGACCCAGTACTTC	CASSRASGGTQYF
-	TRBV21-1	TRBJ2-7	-	TGTGCCAGCAGCAACGACAGGGGTGATTACGAGCAGTACTTC	CASSNDRGDYEQYF
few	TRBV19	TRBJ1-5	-	TGTGCCAGTAGTATGGACATCAGCAATCAGCCCCAGCATTTT	CASSMDISNQPQHF
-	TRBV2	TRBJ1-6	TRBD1	TGTGCCAGCAGTCGACAGGGGAGCTCCTATAATTCACCCCTCCACTTT	CASSRQGSSYNSPLHF
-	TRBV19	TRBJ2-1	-	TGTGCCAGCGGAACTGGGCAAAAATCCTACAATGAGCAGTTCTTC	CASGTGQKSYNEQFF
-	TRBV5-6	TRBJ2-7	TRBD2	TGTGCCAGCAGCCGGCCGGGACTAGCCTACGAGCAGTACTTC	CASSRPGLAYEQYF
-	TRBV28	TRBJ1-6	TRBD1	TGTGCCAGCAGTTTTGGGACAGGGGGCTATAATTCACCCCTCCACTTT	CASSFGTGGYNSPLHF
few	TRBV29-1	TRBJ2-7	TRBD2	TGCAGCGTTGAAGGGCCTAGCGGGAGCTACGAGCAGTACTTC	CSVEGPSGSYEQYF
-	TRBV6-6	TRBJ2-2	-	TGTGCCAGCAGTTACCCCACAGAGACCGGGGAGCTGTTTTTT	CASSYPTETGELFF
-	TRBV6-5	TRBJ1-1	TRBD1	TGTGCCAGCAGCGGGACAGCGAACACTGAAGCTTTCTTT	CASSGTANTEAFF
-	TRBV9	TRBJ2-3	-	TGTGCCAGCAGCGTAGAGGATAGCTATCAATACACAGATACGCAGTATTTT	CASSVEDSYQYTDTQYF
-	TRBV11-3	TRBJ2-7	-	TGTGCCAGCAGCTACCCAGGGGACGAGCAGTACTTC	CASSYPGDEQYF
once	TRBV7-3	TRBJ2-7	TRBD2	TGTGCCAGCACTCGACAGGGCCCGACTAGCGGGAGCCACGAGCAGTACTTC	CASTRQGPTSGSHEQYF
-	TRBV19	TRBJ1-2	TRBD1	TGTGCCAGTAGTCTCGCCGGGACAGGGGCTCCAATAAGAGGCTACACCTTC	CASSLAGTGAPIRGYTF
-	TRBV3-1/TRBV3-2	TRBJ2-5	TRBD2	TGTGCCAGCAGCCGCTCAGCGGGAGTGGCGGGAGAGACCCAGTACTTC	CASSRSAGVAGETQYF
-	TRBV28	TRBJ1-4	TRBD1	TGTGCCAGCAGTTTGTCCCAGGGGGCAAATGAAAAACTGTTTTTT	CASSLSQGANEKLFF
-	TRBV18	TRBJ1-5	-	TGTGCCAGCTCCTTGGTTAAGTGGGGAGTATGGCCCCAGCATTTT	CASSLVKWGVWPQHF
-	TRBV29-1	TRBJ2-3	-	TGCAGCGTTATCCGGGGGGCGCATACGCAGTATTTT	CSVIRGAHTQYF
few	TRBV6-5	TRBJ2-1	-	TGTGCCAGCAGTTACTCTGTGGGAGAGTACAATGAGCAGTTCTTC	CASSYSVGEYNEQFF
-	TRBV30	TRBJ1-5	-	TGTGCCTCCGGGGAGGGCAATCAGCCCCAGCATTTT	CASGEGNQPQHF
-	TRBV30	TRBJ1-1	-	TGTGCCTGGAGCGTTACAGGGTCCACTGAAGCTTTCTTT	CAWSVTGSTEAFF
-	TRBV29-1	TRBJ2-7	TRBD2	TGCAGCGTTGTGGCTAGCGGGGCCTACGAGCAGTACTTC	CSVVASGAYEQYF
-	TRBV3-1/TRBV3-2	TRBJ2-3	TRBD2	TGTGCCAGCAGCCGCGGCGGGAGCCTAGATACGCAGTATTTT	CASSRGGSLDTQYF
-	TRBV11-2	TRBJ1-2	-	TGTGCCAGCAGCTTTTCAGGGGTGGACTATGGCTACACCTTC	CASSFSGVDYGYTF
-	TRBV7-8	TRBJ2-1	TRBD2	TGTGCCAGCAGCTTAGCACCGGGAGGGCCGCGTGAGCAGTTCTTC	CASSLAPGGPREQFF
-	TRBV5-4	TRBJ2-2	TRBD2	TGTGCCAGCAGCGCGGGAGGGACCGGGGAGCTGTTTTTT	CASSAGGTGELFF